This T cell receptor beta chain was sequenced in a study of T cells in Graves' hyperthyroidism and ophthalmopathy. For the study at large: Peripheral blood was secured at the point of initial diagnosis, before any treatment.

This clonotype was counted many times. Its antigen is not known. Findings and limits, study-wide: Model output signaled ophthalmopathy a median approximately 6 months ahead of onset.

When ophthalmopathy did not progress within 18 months, Graves' hyperthyroidism was considered stable. The CDR3 length is 12 residues. V shed 4 bases, J shed 4 bases, and the junction held 1 base outside the gene matches. Germline values: CDR1 DFQATT, CDR2 SNEGSKA (reference sequence). Amplified TCR beta CDR3 regions came from RNA transcripts. The HTBI set primed first-round TCR CDR3 RT-PCR. TCRdb itself ran the multiplex PCR reads through MiXCR, one entry per CDR3 protein. Counted here are 300,000 to 450,000 distinct CDR3 sequences, about 16% occurring once; the ten biggest clones make up approximately 30%.

The genes are TRBV20-1 and TRBJ2-7; 10 bases are a match to TRBD2. Sample: blood. The clonotype comes from a woman under 40 with Graves' hyperthyroidism. Here the CDR3 reads CSATSGRYEQYF. The CDR3 nucleotides read TGCAGTGCTACTAGCGGGAGATACGAGCAGTACTTC.